What follows describes a single T cell receptor beta chain. The antigen is not known. The data originate from a study of cytomegalovirus exposure and HLA in healthy donors. Looking at the study overall: An analysis done earlier identified fewer than 140 million unique TCR beta sequences from 150 million to 200 million T cells. Study-wide points: The investigators catalogued 150 or so TCR beta chains as cytomegalovirus-associated. In a later analysis, HLA-associated TCR beta chains were more clonally expanded than equally common others.

60 Vbeta and 13 Jbeta primers were used in PCR. TCRdb's table, derived via immunoSEQ multiplex PCR, lists solely in-frame clones and lacks some. Of over 200,000 clones listed, 70% to 85% were seen once; the top ten hold approximately 0.62%. The sequence was collected from a woman aged 40 to 50 in good health and CMV-seronegative. Sequenced sample: PBMCs.

CDR3 region: CARSLTRGGPETQYF. CDR3 sequence (DNA): TGTGCCAGAAGCCTAACGCGGGGGGGCCCGGAGACCCAGTACTTC. The chain recombines TRBV5-8 with TRBJ2-5, with TRBD2 matching 9 bases. Germline CDR1 SGHTS, CDR2 YDEGEE. V shed 8 bases, J shed 5 bases, and the junction held 13 bases outside the gene matches. The CDR3 covers 15 residues.